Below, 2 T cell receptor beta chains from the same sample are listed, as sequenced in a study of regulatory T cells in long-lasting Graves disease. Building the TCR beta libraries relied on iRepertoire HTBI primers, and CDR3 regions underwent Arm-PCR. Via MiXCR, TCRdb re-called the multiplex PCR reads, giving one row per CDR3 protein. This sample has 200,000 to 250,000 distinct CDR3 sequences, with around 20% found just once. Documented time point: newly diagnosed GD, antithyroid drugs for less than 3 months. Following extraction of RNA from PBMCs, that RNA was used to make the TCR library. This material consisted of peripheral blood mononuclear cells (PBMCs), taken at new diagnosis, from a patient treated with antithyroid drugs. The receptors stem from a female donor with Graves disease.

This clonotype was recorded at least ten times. The CDR3 bases are TGTGCCAGCAGCTACCGGGACAGGGAAAAACTGTTTTTT. Its translation is CASSYRDREKLFF. This sequence joins TRBV7-8 and TRBJ1-4; TRBD1 agrees at 8 bases. The CDR3 is 13 amino acids. Germline V gene data show CDR1 as SGHVS and CDR2 as FQNEAQ. V dropped 4 bases and J dropped 8; count of bases not matched to a gene: 3.

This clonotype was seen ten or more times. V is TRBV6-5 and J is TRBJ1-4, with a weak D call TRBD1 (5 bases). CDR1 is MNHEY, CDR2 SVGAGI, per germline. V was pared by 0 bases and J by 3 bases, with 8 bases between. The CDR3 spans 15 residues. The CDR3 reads CASSYSGTPNEKLFF. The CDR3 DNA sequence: TGTGCCAGCAGTTACTCTGGGACGCCTAATGAAAAACTGTTTTTT.